This T cell receptor (beta chain) was observed in a study of human T cells and chemical hapten exposure. TCRdb analysed the RACE reads with MiXCR anew, one entry per CDR3 protein. Of 85,000 to 100,000 distinct CDR3 sequences listed, under 15% were seen once; the top ten hold over 2%. As to time point: patch test 1, 2 weeks after DPC sensitization. Treatment noted: therapeutic diphenylcyclopropenone sensitization with weekly scalp DPC. This clonotype has a handful of counts. This clonotype was obtained from a woman in her forties with alopecia areata. Some clones in this sample may be carry-over from other donors' samples. The sequences come from whole blood, collected in connection with sensitization to the hapten diphenylcyclopropenone (DPC).

CDR3 DNA: TGTGCCAGCAGCTCACCCGGGGAGACCTACGAGCAGTACTTC. Encoded protein: CASSSPGETYEQYF. The chain uses TRBV7-2 and TRBJ2-7; a weak D match, TRBD2 (5 bases). CDR1 is SGHTA, CDR2 FQGNSA, per germline. V was pared by 4 bases and J by 2 bases, with 12 bases between. The CDR3 has 14 residues.